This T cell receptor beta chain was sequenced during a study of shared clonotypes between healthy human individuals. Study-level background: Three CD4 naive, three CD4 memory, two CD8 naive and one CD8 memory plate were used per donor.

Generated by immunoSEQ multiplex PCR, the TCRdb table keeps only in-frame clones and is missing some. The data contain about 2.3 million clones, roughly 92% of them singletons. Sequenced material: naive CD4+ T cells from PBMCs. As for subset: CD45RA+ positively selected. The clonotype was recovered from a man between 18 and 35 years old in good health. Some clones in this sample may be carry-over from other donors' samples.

The CDR3 loop reads CASSLTGRPLGDGYTF. The CDR3 nucleotides read TGTGCCAGCAGCTTAACAGGGAGGCCTCTGGGGGATGGCTACACCTTC. The chain is built from TRBV11-2 and TRBJ1-2, with D tentatively TRBD1 (6 bases). This CDR3 has 16 amino acids. Trimming pared 2 bases from V and 6 bases from J, leaving 19 bases between. Germline V lookup: CDR1 SGHAT, CDR2 FQNNGV.